The 4 T cell receptor beta chains below were found in one sample sequenced in a study of regulatory T cells in long-lasting Graves disease. Time point of the sample: newly diagnosed GD, antithyroid drugs for less than 3 months. PBMCs provided the RNA from which the TCR library was made. Assembly of TCR beta libraries relied on iRepertoire HTBI primers together with Arm-PCR of CDR3 regions. MiXCR, run by TCRdb on the multiplex PCR reads, gives a single entry per CDR3 protein. The table includes 360,000 or so distinct CDR3 sequences, around 16% detected once. The sample also formed part of further work on T cells in Graves' hyperthyroidism and ophthalmopathy.

The sequencing used peripheral blood mononuclear cells (PBMCs), collected at new diagnosis, from a patient treated with antithyroid drugs. These receptors all come from a woman aged 18-29 years with Graves disease.

This clonotype was recorded many times. This sequence joins TRBV20-1 and TRBJ2-3; D is unresolved. The CDR3 runs 15 residues. Per germline, CDR1 DFQATT and CDR2 SNEGSKA (reference sequence). The ends were cut back, 1 base at V and 0 bases at J, with 11 bases in the middle. The DNA for the CDR3 is TGCAGTGCTAGAGGAGGCAGTCCTAGCACAGATACGCAGTATTTT. It yields the protein CSARGGSPSTDTQYF.

With respect to this clonotype: Just one base apart from a much larger clone, this may be a read error. The rearrangement links TRBV15 to TRBJ2-7; 7 nucleotides align to TRBD1. The germline V gene encodes CDR1 LNHNV and CDR2 YYDKDF (reference sequence). CDR3 length: 16 amino acids. CDR3 region: CTTSILIGTDTYEQYF. The CDR3 bases are TGTACCACCAGCATCCTGATCGGGACAGATACCTACGAGCAGTACTTC. Full variable domain (remainder filled in from reference TRBV15 and TRBJ2-7): DAMVIQNPRYQVTQFGKPVTLSCSQTLNHNVMYWYQQKSSQAPKLLFHYYDKDFNNEADTPDNFQSRRPNTSFCFLDIRSPGLGDTAMYLCTTSILIGTDTYEQYFGPGTRLTVT.

In its sample, this clonotype was seen a few times. The gene calls are TRBV20-1 and TRBJ2-6; TRBD1 aligns across 8 bases. The CDR3 extends over 16 amino acids. Per the germline V gene, CDR1 is DFQATT and CDR2 is SNEGSKA (reference sequence). The J segment lost 3 bases and the V segment lost 6 bases, leaving 10 bases of the junction unmatched. The CDR3 nucleotides read TGCAGTGCGTCGAACCCCAGGGGGCGTGGGGCCAACGTCCTGACTTTC. It codes for CSASNPRGRGANVLTF.

The genes are TRBV30 and TRBJ2-2; 8 nucleotides line up with TRBD2. CDR1 and CDR2 (germline): GTSNPN, SVGIG (reference sequence). The CDR3 is 16 residues long. V lost 0 bases, J lost 5 bases, and 8 bases stayed unmatched. In DNA, the CDR3 is TGTGCCTGGAGTGTACTTATCGGGAGGGGGACCGGGGAGCTGTTTTTT. It specifies CAWSVLIGRGTGELFF. The whole variable domain, filled in from reference TRBV30 and TRBJ2-2, reads SQTIHQWPATLVQPVGSPLSLECTVEGTSNPNLYWYRQAAGRGLQLLFYSVGIGQISSEVPQNLSASRPQDRQFILSSKKLLLSDSGFYLCAWSVLIGRGTGELFFGEGSRLTVL.